This TCR beta chain derives from a study of cytomegalovirus exposure and HLA in healthy donors. This clone showed up just a few times. Its antigen is unknown. Primers: 60 Vbeta forward and 13 Jbeta reverse. The table came from immunoSEQ multiplex PCR; TCRdb's copy has only in-frame clones and leaves some out. The data hold around 200,000 clones, with 70% to 75% observed a single time. Whole-study findings and limits: Relative to equally common others, HLA-associated TCR beta chains showed greater clonal expansion in a later analysis.

Looked up from germline, CDR1 is MDHEN and CDR2 is SYDVKM. The V gene lost 6 bases and the J gene lost 3 bases, with 14 bases spanning the gap. This CDR3 is 14 amino acids long. This sequence was found in a woman aged 30 to 39 in good health and CMV-seropositive. Material: PBMCs. The rearrangement joins TRBV28 to TRBJ1-1; D is unresolved. The CDR3 DNA sequence: TGTGCCAGCAGCCGGCGGGTGGCGGACACTGAAGCTTTCTTT. Its translation: CASSRRVADTEAFF.